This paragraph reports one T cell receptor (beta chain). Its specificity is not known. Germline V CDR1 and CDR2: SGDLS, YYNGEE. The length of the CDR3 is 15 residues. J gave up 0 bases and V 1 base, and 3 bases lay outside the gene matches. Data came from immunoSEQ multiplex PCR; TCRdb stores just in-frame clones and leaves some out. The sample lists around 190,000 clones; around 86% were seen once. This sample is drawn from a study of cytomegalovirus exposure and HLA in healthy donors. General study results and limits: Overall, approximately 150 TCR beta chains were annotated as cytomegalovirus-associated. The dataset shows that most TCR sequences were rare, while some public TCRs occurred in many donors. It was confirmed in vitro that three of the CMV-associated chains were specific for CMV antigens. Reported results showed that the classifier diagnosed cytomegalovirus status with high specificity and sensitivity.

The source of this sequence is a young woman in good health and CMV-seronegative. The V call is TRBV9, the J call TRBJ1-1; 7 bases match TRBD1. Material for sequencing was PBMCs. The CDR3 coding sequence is TGTGCCAGCAGCGTACGACAGGGATTGAACACTGAAGCTTTCTTT. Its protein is CASSVRQGLNTEAFF.